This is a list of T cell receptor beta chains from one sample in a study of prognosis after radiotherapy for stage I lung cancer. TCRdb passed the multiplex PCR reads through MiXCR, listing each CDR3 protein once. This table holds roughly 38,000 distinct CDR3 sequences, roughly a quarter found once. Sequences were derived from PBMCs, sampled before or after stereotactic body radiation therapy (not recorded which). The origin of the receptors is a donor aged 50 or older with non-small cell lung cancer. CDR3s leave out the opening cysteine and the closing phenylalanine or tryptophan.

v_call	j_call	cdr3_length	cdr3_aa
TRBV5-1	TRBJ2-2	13	ASSSGGRKAGQLF
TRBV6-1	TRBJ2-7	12	ASSPLAGGYEQY
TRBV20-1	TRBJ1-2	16	SAAWSGTGGAFNYGYT
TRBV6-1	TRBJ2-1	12	ASVLAGDYNEQF
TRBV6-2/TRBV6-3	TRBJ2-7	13	ASSEGLAGTYEQY
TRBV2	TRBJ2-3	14	ASIRTSGGAKDTQY
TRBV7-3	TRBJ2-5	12	ASSASGLGETQY
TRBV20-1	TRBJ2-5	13	SAALAGAHQETQY
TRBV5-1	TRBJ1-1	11	ASRPTANTEAF
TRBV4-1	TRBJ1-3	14	ASSQDRGGDRNTIY
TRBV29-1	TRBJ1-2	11	SVGGLTSSGYT
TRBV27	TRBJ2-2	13	ASSPEAGYTGELF
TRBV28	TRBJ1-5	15	ASSPIEGPYYNQPQN
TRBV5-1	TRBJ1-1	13	ASSYPQGLNTEAF
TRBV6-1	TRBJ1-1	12	ASRTGQGFTEAL
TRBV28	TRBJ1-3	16	ASSLGTGGLYSGNTIY
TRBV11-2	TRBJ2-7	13	ASSYPGQPFYEQY
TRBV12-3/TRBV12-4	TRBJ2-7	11	ASALTPSGEQY
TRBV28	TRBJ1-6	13	ASSTGSSYNSPPH
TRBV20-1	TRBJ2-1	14	SARDWLEVGNNEQF
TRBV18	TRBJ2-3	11	ASSGDRADTQY
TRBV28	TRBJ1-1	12	ATLLPYMNTEAF
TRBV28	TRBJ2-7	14	ASQIPGTSGTYEQY
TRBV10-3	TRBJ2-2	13	AISVRDSSTGELF
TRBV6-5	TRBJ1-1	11	ASSYRRSHEAF
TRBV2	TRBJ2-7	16	ASSDVTSGNSDSYEQY
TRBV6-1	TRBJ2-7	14	ASSEKGRGRPHEQY
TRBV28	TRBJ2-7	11	ATSGTSRYEQY
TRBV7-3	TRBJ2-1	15	ASSLKGVRSSYNEQF
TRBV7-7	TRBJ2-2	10	ASSSQGGELF
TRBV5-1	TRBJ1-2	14	ASSLAVSGGADGYT
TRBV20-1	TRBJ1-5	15	SARERARAYSNQPQH
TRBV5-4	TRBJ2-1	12	ASSPGGRYNEQF
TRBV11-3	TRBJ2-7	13	ASSLSDGDSYEQY
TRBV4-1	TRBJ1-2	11	ASSQGGNYGYT
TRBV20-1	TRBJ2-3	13	SARRSQGITDTQY
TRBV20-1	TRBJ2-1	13	SAMPLATQDNKQF
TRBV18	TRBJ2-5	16	ASSPRTTSGGVQETQY
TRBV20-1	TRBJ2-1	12	SAKTGGVTYEQF
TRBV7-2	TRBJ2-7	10	ASSLAMGEQY
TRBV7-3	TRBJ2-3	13	ASSLSGGFSDTQY
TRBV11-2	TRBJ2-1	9	ASGWGNEQF
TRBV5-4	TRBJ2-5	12	ASSPPGEQETQY
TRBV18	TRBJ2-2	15	ASSPPEAGMYTGELF
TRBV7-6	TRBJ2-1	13	ASSPRTIFHNEQF
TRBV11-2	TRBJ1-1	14	ASSWGEGTSYTEAF
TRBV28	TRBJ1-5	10	ASSFGEWSQH
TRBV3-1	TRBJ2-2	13	ASSRSGSGTGELF